One sample yielded the 7 T cell receptor beta chains listed below, sequenced in a study of T cells in Graves' hyperthyroidism and ophthalmopathy. Amplified TCR beta CDR3 regions derived from RNA transcripts. Initially, a first-round RT-PCR of the TCR CDR3 employed the HTBI primer set. One entry per CDR3 protein results from TCRdb running MiXCR on the multiplex PCR reads. There are about 590,000 distinct CDR3 sequences in the sample; approximately 14% occur only once, and around 7.8% lies in the top ten. The sample was blood. The receptors shown here come from a woman in her thirties with Graves' hyperthyroidism.

This clonotype was detected many times. The V and J genes are TRBV7-9 and TRBJ2-1, with 8 bases matching TRBD2. Germline CDR1 is SEHNR and CDR2 is FQNEAQ (reference sequence). The V and J ends lost 1 base and 8 bases, in that order; junction bases with no gene match: 16. The CDR3 runs 18 residues. DNA of the CDR3: TGTGCCAGCAGCTTAGGATTGTGGCGGGAGGTAGGTCTTGATGAGCAGTTCTTC. Amino acid sequence: CASSLGLWREVGLDEQFF.

This clonotype occurred many times. CDR3 in amino acids: CATSAGHSGYTF. DNA for the CDR3: TGTGCCACCAGTGCAGGGCATTCGGGCTACACCTTC. V and J are TRBV24-1 and TRBJ1-2; a possible D gene is TRBD1 (5 bases). Trimming took 5 bases from V and 8 from J, leaving 11 bases between them. Looked up from germline, CDR1 is KGHDR and CDR2 is SFDVKD. The CDR3 runs to 12 residues.

This clonotype was seen many times. V is TRBV7-9 and J is TRBJ2-1; 7 nucleotides agree with TRBD2. Germline V CDR1 and CDR2: SEHNR, FQNEAQ (reference sequence). The CDR3 totals 13 residues. The J segment lost 7 bases and the V segment lost 7 bases, leaving 7 bases of the junction unmatched. CDR3 sequence reads: CASKAGEWNEQFF. CDR3 nucleotides: TGTGCCAGCAAGGCGGGAGAATGGAATGAGCAGTTCTTC.

The rearrangement uses TRBV4-1 and TRBJ2-3; 11 nucleotides align to TRBD2. The junction had 7 bases not matched to a gene; V was cut back by 1 base and J by 1 base. The germline V gene has CDR1 MGHRA and CDR2 YSYEKL. The CDR3 extends over 18 amino acids. CDR3 coding DNA: TGCGCCAGCAGCCAAGGCCTAGCGGGAGGTTTCGGCACAGATACGCAGTATTTT. This translates into CASSQGLAGGFGTDTQYF.

This clonotype has a count of ten or more. The chain has TRBV5-8 and TRBJ2-7; 9 bases are shared with TRBD1. CDR1 and CDR2 from the germline V gene are SGHTS and YDEGEE. This CDR3 is 16 amino acids long. Unmatched junction bases numbered 18, after V lost 8 bases and J lost 6 bases. In DNA form, the CDR3 reads TGTGCCAGAGGACCCGGGGGGACCGGGACAGGGATCGAGCAGTACTTC. Encoded protein: CARGPGGTGTGIEQYF.

Many counts were recorded for this clonotype. The chain recombines TRBV6-1 with TRBJ1-1; TRBD1 might be the D (6 bases). Per the germline V gene, CDR1 is MNHNS and CDR2 is SASEGT. V lost 5 bases, J lost 7 bases, and 14 bases lay in between. The CDR3 contains 13 residues. The CDR3 DNA follows: TGTGCCAGCAGTAGTGGACAGAGCTTTGAAGCTTTCTTT. It specifies CASSSGQSFEAFF.

With respect to this clonotype: A much larger clone lies one base from this, so it may be a read error. In nucleotides, the CDR3 is TGTGCCTGCAGTCGTCGTGGAAGGGACACATACTACAATGAGCAGTTCTTC. Its translation is CACSRRGRDTYYNEQFF. This chain uses TRBV27 with TRBJ2-1; TRBD1 is a possible D gene (6 bases). This CDR3 comprises 17 residues. Per germline, CDR1 MNHEY and CDR2 SMNVEV (reference sequence).